The clone carrying this T cell receptor beta chain showed up just a few times. This CDR3 has 14 amino acids. From germline, CDR1 is SGDLS and CDR2 YYNGEE. V dropped 6 bases and J dropped 9; count of bases not matched to a gene: 5. These data belong to a study of T cells after yellow fever vaccination. TCR cDNA was made by 5'RACE template switching, adding a universal primer site and UMIs. TCRdb reanalysed the 5' RACE reads using MiXCR and keeps one entry per CDR3 protein. This table has around 30,000 distinct CDR3 sequences, about 5% appearing once. This chain links TRBV9 with TRBJ2-1; 14 bases align to TRBD2. The source of this sequence is a man aged 25 to 40 who received the YFV17D yellow fever vaccine. Here the sequenced sample was CD8+ T cells sorted from PBMCs, taken 10 days after the yellow fever booster vaccination. DNA of the CDR3: TGTGCCAGCACCGGGACTAGCGGGAGTCGTGAGCAGTTCTTC. Protein product: CASTGTSGSREQFF.